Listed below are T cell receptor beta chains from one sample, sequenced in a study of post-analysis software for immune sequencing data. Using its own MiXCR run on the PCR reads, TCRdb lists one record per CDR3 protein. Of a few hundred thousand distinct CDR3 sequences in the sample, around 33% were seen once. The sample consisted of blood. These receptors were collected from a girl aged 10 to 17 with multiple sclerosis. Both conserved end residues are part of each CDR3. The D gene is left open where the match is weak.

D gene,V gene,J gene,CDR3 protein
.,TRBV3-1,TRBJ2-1,CASSQSRDGHEQFF
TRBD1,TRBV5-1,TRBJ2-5,CASSRGGSGQETQYF
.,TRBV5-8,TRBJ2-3,CASSLFPSTDTQYF
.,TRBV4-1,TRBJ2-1,CASSQEAGLHNEQFF
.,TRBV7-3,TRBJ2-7,CASSSLERGEQYF
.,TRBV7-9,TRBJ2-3,CATGREVSTDTQYF
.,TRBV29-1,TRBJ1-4,CSVGGEGSEKLFF
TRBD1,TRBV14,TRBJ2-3,CASSQGQPYTDTQYF
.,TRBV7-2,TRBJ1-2,CASSATNRDINYGYTF
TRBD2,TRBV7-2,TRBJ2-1,CASSSEAGAEQFF
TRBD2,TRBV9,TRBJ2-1,CASSVATWASGGLSYNEQFF
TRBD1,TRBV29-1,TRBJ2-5,CSASRDRGVKTQYF
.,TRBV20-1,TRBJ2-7,CSARKDEQYF
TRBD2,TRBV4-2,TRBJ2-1,CASSLAASGGAGEQFF
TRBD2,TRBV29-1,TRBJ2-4,CSVRGGGVIQYF
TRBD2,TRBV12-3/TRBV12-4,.,CASVMAGGTSEQYF
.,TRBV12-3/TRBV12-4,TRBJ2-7,CASSLGLGTKSYEQYF
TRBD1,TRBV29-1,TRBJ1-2,CSVKFFRDRGLYGYTF
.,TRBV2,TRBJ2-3,CASKLLVAVENTQYF
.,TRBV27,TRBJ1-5,CASSLSQQGARPQHF
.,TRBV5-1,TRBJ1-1,CASSWAGENTEAFF
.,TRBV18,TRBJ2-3,CASSPKTRDTQYF
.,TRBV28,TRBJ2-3,CASRRTGTDTQYF
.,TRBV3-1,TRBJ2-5,CASSQSYGGQETQYF
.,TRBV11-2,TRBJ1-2,CASSTGRLLGYGYTF
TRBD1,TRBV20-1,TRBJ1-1,CSAREGTGLDTEAFF
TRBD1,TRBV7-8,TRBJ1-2,CASSSRGTVSPYGYTF
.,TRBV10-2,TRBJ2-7,CASSVNRDASYEQYF
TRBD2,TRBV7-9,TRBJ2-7,CASSLSGTGNEQYF
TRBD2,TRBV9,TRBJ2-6,CASTTGGYSGANVLTF
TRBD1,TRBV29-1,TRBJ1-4,CSGRQGATNEKLFF
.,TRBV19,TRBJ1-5,CASSMVLGNQPQHF
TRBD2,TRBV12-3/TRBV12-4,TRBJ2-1,CASSLEGLSGHYNEQFF
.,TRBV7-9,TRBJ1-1,CASSLGAQTEAFF
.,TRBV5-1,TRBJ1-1,CASTANGYTEAFF
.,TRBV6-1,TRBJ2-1,CASSELGSSYNEQLF
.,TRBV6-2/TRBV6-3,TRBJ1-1,CASRDQNTEAFF
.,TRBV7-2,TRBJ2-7,CASSLGLGAYEQYF
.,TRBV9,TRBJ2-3,CASSVVADTDTQYF
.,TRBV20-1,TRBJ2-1,CSAFLVGNYNEQFF
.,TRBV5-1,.,CASSSMGQGTDEQYF
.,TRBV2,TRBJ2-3,CASSSHSSTDTQYF
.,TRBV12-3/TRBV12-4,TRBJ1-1,CASSSNRVGNTEAFF
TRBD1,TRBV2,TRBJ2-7,CASSEGPRTGRREQYF
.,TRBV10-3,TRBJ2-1,CAISGQEDNEQFF
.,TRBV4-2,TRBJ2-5,CASSQVLTGETQYF
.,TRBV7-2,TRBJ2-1,CACTKDSSSYNEQFF